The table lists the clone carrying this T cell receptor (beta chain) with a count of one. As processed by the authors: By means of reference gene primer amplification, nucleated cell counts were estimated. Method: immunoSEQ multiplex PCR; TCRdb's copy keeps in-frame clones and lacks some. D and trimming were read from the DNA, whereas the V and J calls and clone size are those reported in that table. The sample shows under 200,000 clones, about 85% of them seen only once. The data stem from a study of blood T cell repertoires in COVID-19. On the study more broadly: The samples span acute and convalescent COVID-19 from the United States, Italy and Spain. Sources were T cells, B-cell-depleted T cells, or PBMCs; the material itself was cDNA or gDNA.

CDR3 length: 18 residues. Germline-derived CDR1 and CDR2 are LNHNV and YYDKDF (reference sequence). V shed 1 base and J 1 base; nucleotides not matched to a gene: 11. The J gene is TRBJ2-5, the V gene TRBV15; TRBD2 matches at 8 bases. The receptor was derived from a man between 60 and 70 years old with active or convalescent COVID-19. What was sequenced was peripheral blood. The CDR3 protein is CATSRGGRASGGQETQYF. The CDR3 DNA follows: TGTGCCACCAGCAGAGGAGGAAGGGCGAGCGGGGGCCAAGAGACCCAGTACTTC.